Listed below are T cell receptor beta chains from one sample, sequenced in a study of tumor and adjacent non-tumor tissue in lung cancer. TCRdb re-called the multiplex PCR reads with MiXCR, one entry per CDR3 protein. The sample has 110,000 or so distinct CDR3 sequences; more than 70% are singletons. The sequenced sample consisted of lung tumor tissue. The receptors derive from a woman in her sixties or seventies with non-small cell lung cancer. Each CDR3 is given with its conserved first and last residue. D genes are given only for firm matches. The size entry is marked missing in some rows and otherwise reads once, few, many or a size class.

J gene | D gene | V gene | clone size | CDR3 DNA | CDR3 protein
TRBJ2-1 | NA | TRBV20-1 | NA | TGCAGCCAGACTAACGGCAATGAGCAGTTCTTC | CSQTNGNEQFF
TRBJ1-2 | NA | TRBV10-3 | NA | TGTGCCATCAGAGCAAGCCACGGAGGCTATGGCTACACCTTC | CAIRASHGGYGYTF
TRBJ2-1 | NA | TRBV11-3 | NA | TGTGCAAGCAGCTTAGGCACACTAGTACTACCCTACAATGAGCAGTTCTTC | CASSLGTLVLPYNEQFF
TRBJ2-7 | TRBD2 | TRBV11-2 | once | TGTGCCAGCGGCTACGGGACTAGCAGGAGCTACGAACAGTACTTC | CASGYGTSRSYEQYF
TRBJ2-7 | NA | TRBV11-2 | NA | TGTGTCAGCAACTTATCCACCCGGACAGCCGAGCAGTACTTC | CVSNLSTRTAEQYF
TRBJ2-7 | NA | TRBV11-3 | NA | TGTGCCAGCAGCTTGGGTCAGGAAAACTATAAGGGGTACGAGCAGTACTTC | CASSLGQENYKGYEQYF
TRBJ1-4 | NA | TRBV20-1 | NA | TGCAGTGCTAGATTTGGCGAGCCCGGGGGGGGCGCAACTTATGAGAAACTGTTTTTT | CSARFGEPGGGATYEKLFF
TRBJ2-3 | TRBD2 | TRBV2 | few | TGTGCCAGCAGGAGGACTAGCGGGGCCACAGATACGCAGTATTTT | CASRRTSGATDTQYF
TRBJ2-1 | NA | TRBV6-5 | once | TGTGCCAGTAGTTACTATGCGGGAGAGGGGGCAGATGAGCAGTTCTTC | CASSYYAGEGADEQFF
TRBJ2-5 | NA | TRBV11-3 | once | TGTGCCAGCATGTTAGGTCGGGACCCTCAAGAGACCCGGTACTTC | CASMLGRDPQETRYF
TRBJ2-2 | NA | TRBV10-3 | NA | TGTGCCATCAGGGAGTCGAGTCTAGGATTAGCGCCCGACACCGGGGAGCTGTTTTTT | CAIRESSLGLAPDTGELFF
TRBJ2-1 | TRBD2 | TRBV20-1 | once | TGCAGTACTAGAGCGGAATGGACTAGCGGGAGGAACTCCTACAATGAACAGTTCTTC | CSTRAEWTSGRNSYNEQFF
TRBJ1-1 | NA | TRBV6-5 | many | TGTGCCAGCCAGGCCACACAGGGAGGCGCTGAAGCTTTCTTT | CASQATQGGAEAFF
TRBJ2-3 | NA | TRBV7-9 | NA | TGTGCCAGCAGTCTTCCGCCCGCCTCGAGCACAGGTACGCAGTATTTT | CASSLPPASSTGTQYF
TRBJ2-4 | NA | TRBV28 | NA | TGTGCCAGCAGTTTCGGGGAGGGGGACATTCAGTACTTC | CASSFGEGDIQYF
TRBJ1-4 | NA | TRBV29-1 | once | TGCATCGCCGTTACACAGAATGAAAAACTGTTTTTT | CIAVTQNEKLFF
TRBJ1-2 | NA | TRBV12-3/TRBV12-4 | many | TGTGCCAGCAGCTATGGTAGGGGCTGGTATGGCTACACCTTC | CASSYGRGWYGYTF
TRBJ2-3 | TRBD1 | TRBV10-3 | NA | TGTGCCGTCAGGGACAGTTATGACATTAATACGCAGTATTTT | CAVRDSYDINTQYF
TRBJ1-5 | NA | TRBV4-3 | once | TGCGCCAGCATCCAAGATCGTGGCAATCAGCCCCGGCATTTT | CASIQDRGNQPRHF
TRBJ1-6 | TRBD1 | TRBV30 | NA | TGTGCCTGCACAGGGGAATATAATTCACCCCTCCGCTTT | CACTGEYNSPLRF
TRBJ2-6 | NA | TRBV6-5 | NA | TGTGCCAGCAGTCGACAGGGAGGAGGGGAGGCCAACTTCCTGACTTTC | CASSRQGGGEANFLTF
TRBJ2-1 | TRBD2 | TRBV11-2 | NA | TGTGCCAGCAGCTTACGGGGTGTGGTAGCGGGGCACAAGTCCAATGAGCAGTTCTTC | CASSLRGVVAGHKSNEQFF
TRBJ1-2 | NA | TRBV5-6 | NA | TGTGCCAGCAGCTTGTTAGGTTGGTGTTATGGCTACACCTTC | CASSLLGWCYGYTF
TRBJ1-4 | NA | TRBV28 | NA | TGTGCCAACAGTGAAACAGGGTCTCATGAAAAACTGTTTTTT | CANSETGSHEKLFF
TRBJ1-6 | TRBD1 | TRBV28 | NA | TGTACCAGCAGTTTAGTAGGACAGGGGTGGAAGGCCCTCCACTTT | CTSSLVGQGWKALHF